This T cell receptor (beta chain) appears in the sequencing data of a study of CD8+ T cells in alopecia areata. Trimming took 7 bases from V and 5 from J, leaving 5 bases between them. This CDR3 comprises 10 residues. Per the germline V gene, CDR1 is SNHLY and CDR2 is FYNNEI. Investigators isolated RNA and reverse transcribed it into cDNA to act as the sequencing template. Using immunoSEQ multiplex PCR, the repertoire was profiled, and TCRdb retains in-frame clones only, with some absent. This sample has about 120,000 clones, with approximately 48% found just once. The starting material was CD8+ T cells sorted from blood, obtained at week 0. The receptor was isolated from a human donor with alopecia areata. This sequence joins TRBV2 and TRBJ2-5; unclear D gene. CDR3 nucleotide sequence: TGTGCCAGCATCGGGGAGACCCAGTACTTC. This translates into CASIGETQYF.